This T cell receptor beta chain was captured in a study of blood T cell repertoires in COVID-19. This clone was counted a few times. The length of the CDR3 is 18 residues. V was pared by 4 bases and J by 8 bases, with 11 bases of the junction left unmatched. Looked up from germline, CDR1 is KGHDR and CDR2 is SFDVKD. Using immunoSEQ multiplex PCR, the repertoire was profiled, and TCRdb retains in-frame clones only, with some absent. The sample holds approximately 26,000 clones, around 87% seen once. The clonotype originates from a woman aged 60 to 75 with active COVID-19. Sequencing was done on a sample of peripheral blood. The chain joins TRBV24-1 to TRBJ2-1; 15 bases agree with TRBD2. This CDR3 is CATSDRGTSGRLGDEQFF. The CDR3 DNA sequence: TGTGCCACCAGTGACCGTGGGACTAGCGGGAGGCTTGGGGATGAGCAGTTCTTC.